One sample yielded the 2 T cell receptor beta chains listed below, sequenced in a study of cytomegalovirus exposure and HLA in healthy donors. Primers for the PCR totalled 60 Vbeta and 13 Jbeta. Measured with immunoSEQ multiplex PCR; TCRdb has only the in-frame clones, and not every one. Among about 150,000 clones, roughly 63% were seen once, and the ten largest hold 6% to 8.5%. The specimen sequenced was PBMCs. These receptors were taken from a woman in her sixties in good health and CMV-seropositive.

The chain combines TRBV7-9 with TRBJ1-2; 10 bases match TRBD1. Per the germline V gene, CDR1 is SEHNR and CDR2 is FQNEAQ (reference sequence). V was pared by 4 bases and J by 3 bases, with 8 bases of the junction left unmatched. The CDR3 covers 16 residues. The CDR3 DNA sequence: TGTGCCAGCAGCTACAGTCCCGGGACAGGGGACTATGGCTACACCTTC. Residues: CASSYSPGTGDYGYTF.

This clone appeared a single time. This rearrangement joins TRBV11-1 to TRBJ2-5, with 7 positions matching TRBD1. Germline-derived CDR1 and CDR2 are SGHAT and FQDESV (reference sequence). This CDR3 is built from 15 residues. Trimming at V came to 5 bases and at J to 2 bases, leaving 8 bases not matched to a gene. CDR3 in amino acids: CASSDYRDRQETQYF. CDR3 bases: TGTGCCAGCAGCGACTACCGGGACAGACAAGAGACCCAGTACTTC. Supplemented by reference TRBV11-1 and TRBJ2-5, the full variable domain reads EAEVAQSPRYKITEKSQAVAFWCDPISGHATLYWYRQILGQGPELLVQFQDESVVDDSQLPKDRFSAERLKGVDSTLKIQPAELGDSAMYLCASSDYRDRQETQYFGPGTRLLVL.